Below, 26 T cell receptor beta chains from the same sample are listed, as sequenced in a study of shared T cell receptors in the human thymus. Sequencing used immunoSEQ multiplex PCR; TCRdb keeps in-frame clones, though not all of them. The sample consists of approximately 490,000 clones, around 78% of them appearing once. These same records also appear under a second study, on human thymus T cells.

The specimen was thymocytes. These receptors came from a boy in the first two years of life with a congenital heart defect.

The chain uses TRBV7-8 and TRBJ1-2; 9 nucleotides match TRBD1. Germline CDR1 and CDR2: SGHVS and FQNEAQ. The CDR3 length is 15 residues. V lost 3 bases to trimming and J lost 6 bases; unmatched junction nucleotides: 8. The CDR3 coding sequence is TGTGCCAGCAGCTTCACAGGGGGCAAGGGTAATGGCTACACCTTC. Translating it yields CASSFTGGKGNGYTF.

The CDR3 spells CASSPVLAEGEQFF. CDR3 coding DNA: TGTGCCAGCAGCCCCGTACTAGCGGAAGGTGAGCAGTTCTTC. The chain recombines TRBV9 with TRBJ2-1, with 8 bases identical to TRBD2. This CDR3 is built from 14 residues. J was trimmed by 9 bases and V by 4 bases; bases with no gene match: 9. Germline-derived CDR1 and CDR2 are SGDLS and YYNGEE.

The J gene is TRBJ2-1, the V gene TRBV27, with TRBD2 identical over 9 bases. The germline V gene has CDR1 MNHEY and CDR2 SMNVEV (reference sequence). Losses at the gene ends were 3 bases for V and 1 base for J; bases not matched to a gene: 16. This CDR3 comprises 20 residues. In DNA, the CDR3 is TGTGCCAGCAGTTTCGGGAGGGAGGGACTAGCAGTTGAGTCCTACAATGAGCAGTTCTTC. Amino acids: CASSFGREGLAVESYNEQFF.

V gene TRBV2 combines with J gene TRBJ2-1; 9 bases line up with TRBD2. V dropped 1 base and J dropped 0; count of bases not matched to a gene: 10. The CDR3 has 19 amino acids. Per the germline V gene, CDR1 is SNHLY and CDR2 is FYNNEI. The CDR3 region has the DNA TGTGCCAGCAGTGAAGAGTGGGGCGGGAGGGCCGTCTCCTACAATGAGCAGTTCTTC. This translates into CASSEEWGGRAVSYNEQFF. Full variable domain (remainder filled in from reference TRBV2 and TRBJ2-1): EPEVTQTPSHQVTQMGQEVILRCVPISNHLYFYWYRQILGQKVEFLVSFYNNEISEKSEIFDDQFSVERPDGSNFTLKIRSTKLEDSAMYFCASSEEWGGRAVSYNEQFFGPGTRLTVL.

Only one count was recorded for this clone. V is TRBV7-2 and J is TRBJ2-7; maybe TRBD2 (6 bases). CDR3 length: 15 amino acids. In germline, CDR1 is SGHTA, CDR2 FQGNSA. V dropped 0 bases and J dropped 8 bases, with 17 bases sitting between them. This CDR3 reads CASSLAFAGPGKQYF. In DNA form, the CDR3 reads TGTGCCAGCAGCTTAGCGTTTGCGGGACCAGGGAAGCAGTACTTC.

The V and J genes are TRBV28 and TRBJ1-2; 7 bases are shared with TRBD1. J was trimmed by 4 bases and V by 5 bases; bases with no gene match: 10. CDR1 MDHEN and CDR2 SYDVKM come from the germline V gene. This CDR3 region has 15 residues. CDR3 region: CASSRGTELRYGYTF. In DNA, the CDR3 is TGTGCCAGCAGTCGCGGGACAGAACTTCGCTATGGCTACACCTTC.

The V call is TRBV5-1, the J call TRBJ2-3; D is undetermined. Germline CDR1 SGHRS, CDR2 YFSETQ. Between the trimmed V and J ends, which lost 4 bases and 5 bases, there was a span of 11 bases. CDR3 length equals 13 residues. CDR3 protein: CASSPLGIDTQYF. The CDR3 DNA is TGCGCCAGCAGCCCCCTGGGCATAGATACGCAGTATTTT. The full variable domain, its missing parts supplied by reference TRBV5-1 and TRBJ2-3, is KAGVTQTPRYLIKTRGQQVTLSCSPISGHRSVSWYQQTPGQGLQFLFEYFSETQRNKGNFPGRFSGRQFSNSRSEMNVSTLELGDSALYLCASSPLGIDTQYFGPGTRLTVL.

The V gene is TRBV28, the J gene TRBJ2-5, with D possibly TRBD2 on 6 matching bases. The CDR3 loop spans 15 amino acids. Germline CDR1 and CDR2: MDHEN and SYDVKM. Trimming left V 1 base short and J 2 bases short, with 11 bases between. The CDR3 DNA reads as TGTGCCAGCAGTTTATTCTGGGGGGAACAAGAGACCCAGTACTTC. Its translation: CASSLFWGEQETQYF. The full variable domain, rest sourced from reference TRBV28 and TRBJ2-5, is DVKVTQSSRYLVKRTGEKVFLECVQDMDHENMFWYRQDPGLGLRLIYFSYDVKMKEKGDIPEGYSVSREKKERFSLILESASTNQTSMYLCASSLFWGEQETQYFGPGTRLLVL.

Of note for this clone: Mismatch with germline at one junction end may stem from a read error. The gene calls are TRBV7-2 and TRBJ1-2; D remains unclear. The V gene's germline CDR1 is SGHTA and CDR2 FQGNSA. CDR3 length equals 13 residues. CDR3 in DNA: TGTGCCAGCACCTTACGGGATAACTATGGCTACACCTTC. Its translation is CASTLRDNYGYTF. Combining the CDR3 with reference TRBV7-2 and TRBJ1-2 gives the whole variable domain GAGVSQSPSNKVTEKGKDVELRCDPISGHTALYWYRQSLGQGLEFLIYFQGNSAPDKSGLPSDRFSAERTGGSVSTLTIQRTQQEDSAVYLCASTLRDNYGYTFGSGTRLTVV.

The chain has TRBV4-3 and TRBJ2-5; 7 nucleotides match TRBD2. Per germline, CDR1 LGHNA and CDR2 YSLEER. This CDR3 spans 15 amino acids. V shed 5 bases and J 1 base; nucleotides not matched to a gene: 7. Here the CDR3 reads CASSYGSGPQETQYF. Here the CDR3 DNA reads TGCGCCAGCAGCTACGGTAGCGGGCCCCAAGAGACCCAGTACTTC.

This rearrangement joins TRBV28 to TRBJ2-7; 10 bases fit TRBD1. Per the germline V gene, CDR1 is MDHEN and CDR2 is SYDVKM. Unmatched junction bases numbered 7, after V lost 6 bases and J lost 2 bases. This CDR3 contains 15 residues. The CDR3, as DNA: TGTGCCAGCAGCGCCGGGACAGGGGTAGCCTACGAGCAGTACTTC. This gives the protein CASSAGTGVAYEQYF. Full variable domain (rest looked up from reference TRBV28 and TRBJ2-7): DVKVTQSSRYLVKRTGEKVFLECVQDMDHENMFWYRQDPGLGLRLIYFSYDVKMKEKGDIPEGYSVSREKKERFSLILESASTNQTSMYLCASSAGTGVAYEQYFGPGTRLTVT.

The chain has TRBV28 and TRBJ2-3, with 10 bases that match TRBD2. Germline V CDR1 and CDR2: MDHEN, SYDVKM. V was pared by 5 bases and J by 2 bases, with 19 bases of the junction left unmatched. CDR3 length equals 20 residues. CDR3 sequence: CASSPRRADKLAGLTDTQYF. CDR3 nucleotides: TGTGCCAGCAGTCCACGTCGGGCAGACAAACTAGCGGGGCTCACAGATACGCAGTATTTT.

The chain uses TRBV11-3 and TRBJ2-4; 8 nucleotides line up with TRBD1. Trimming took 3 bases from V and 3 from J; bases not matched to a gene: 1. The CDR3 consists of 14 residues. The germline V gene encodes CDR1 SGHNT and CDR2 YENEEA. The CDR3 reads CASSLDRDKNIQYF. In DNA, the CDR3 is TGTGCCAGCAGCTTGGACAGGGACAAAAACATTCAGTACTTC.

The chain uses TRBV19 and TRBJ1-5, with TRBD1 as a possible D gene (5 bases). Trimming shortened V by 0 bases and J by 5 bases, and 11 bases separated the two germline ends. CDR3 length: 15 amino acids. Per the germline V gene, CDR1 is LNHDA and CDR2 is SQIVND (reference sequence). In nucleotides, the CDR3 is TGTGCCAGTAGTATAGATTCGCGGGGGGATCAGCCCCAGCATTTT. Translating gives CASSIDSRGDQPQHF. Combining the CDR3 with reference TRBV19 and TRBJ1-5 gives the whole variable domain DGGITQSPKYLFRKEGQNVTLSCEQNLNHDAMYWYRQDPGQGLRLIYYSQIVNDFQKGDIAEGYSVSREKKESFPLTVTSAQKNPTAFYLCASSIDSRGDQPQHFGDGTRLSIL.

This chain joins TRBV7-2 and TRBJ2-2; a possible D gene is TRBD1 (6 bases). The V gene lost 4 bases and the J gene lost 1 base, with 7 bases spanning the gap. In germline, CDR1 is SGHTA, CDR2 FQGNSA. The CDR3 has 14 residues. CDR3 amino acids: CASSWTENTGELFF. CDR3 nucleotide sequence: TGTGCCAGCAGCTGGACAGAGAACACCGGGGAGCTGTTTTTT. Supplemented by reference TRBV7-2 and TRBJ2-2, the full variable domain reads GAGVSQSPSNKVTEKGKDVELRCDPISGHTALYWYRQSLGQGLEFLIYFQGNSAPDKSGLPSDRFSAERTGGSVSTLTIQRTQQEDSAVYLCASSWTENTGELFFGEGSRLTVL.

This chain links TRBV4-3 with TRBJ2-1; 11 nucleotides line up with TRBD2. V gave up 0 bases and J gave up 1 base; unmatched junction bases: 11. Looked up from germline, CDR1 is LGHNA and CDR2 is YSLEER. The CDR3 has 20 residues. The CDR3 nucleotides read TGCGCCAGCAGCCAAGATTTCCGTAGAACTAGCGGGAGTTCCTACAATGAGCAGTTCTTC. This encodes CASSQDFRRTSGSSYNEQFF.

The J gene is TRBJ1-1, the V gene TRBV5-5; TRBD1 matches 12 bases. CDR3 size: 14 residues. Per the germline V gene, CDR1 is SGHKS and CDR2 is YYEKEE (reference sequence). V trimming: 3 bases; J trimming: 6 bases; junction bases outside the gene matches: 3. The CDR3 coding sequence is TGTGCCAGCAGCTGGGACAGGGGGCGGGCTGAAGCTTTCTTT. Translation gives CASSWDRGRAEAFF. The variable domain in full, completed from reference TRBV5-5 and TRBJ1-1, reads DAGVTQSPTHLIKTRGQQVTLRCSPISGHKSVSWYQQVLGQGPQFIFQYYEKEERGRGNFPDRFSARQFPNYSSELNVNALLLGDSALYLCASSWDRGRAEAFFGQGTRLTVV.

The CDR3 here is CASSWKRENYEQYF. CDR3 DNA: TGTGCCAGCAGTTGGAAGCGGGAGAACTACGAGCAGTACTTC. The chain has TRBV27 and TRBJ2-7, with 8 positions matching TRBD2. With 4 bases clipped from V and 3 bases from J, the junction kept 5 bases outside the gene matches. The length of the CDR3 is 14 residues. Germline assignment: CDR1 MNHEY and CDR2 SMNVEV (reference sequence).

The V and J genes are TRBV29-1 and TRBJ1-2; D is unresolved. Germline V gene data show CDR1 as SQVTM and CDR2 as ANQGSEA. The CDR3 length is 13 residues. The ends were cut back, 7 bases at V and 1 base at J, with 13 bases in the middle. This CDR3 is CSAPLVSNYGYTF. The CDR3 region has the DNA TGCAGCGCCCCGCTAGTCAGTAACTATGGCTACACCTTC.

This chain's CDR3 is CSATGDHGYTF. CDR3 bases: TGCAGTGCTACGGGGGATCATGGCTACACCTTC. The chain carries TRBV20-1 and TRBJ1-2, with D maybe TRBD1 (5 bases). Trimming cost V 4 bases and J 6 bases, with 9 bases left between them. CDR3 length equals 11 residues. CDR1 and CDR2 from the germline V gene are DFQATT and SNEGSKA (reference sequence).

A note on this clone: The identical CDR3 is also encoded by other nucleotide sequences in the sample. J is TRBJ1-1 and V is TRBV6-5; TRBD1 matches at 7 bases. The length of the CDR3 is 14 residues. CDR1 MNHEY and CDR2 SVGAGI come from the germline V gene. V shed 9 bases and J 5 bases; nucleotides not matched to a gene: 12. The CDR3 DNA sequence: TGTGCCAGTAGGCTGAAGGGGGCAATGACTGAAGCTTTCTTT. Its translation is CASRLKGAMTEAFF.

The chain recombines TRBV4-3 with TRBJ1-1, with D possibly TRBD1 on 6 matching bases. The CDR3 runs 14 residues. Germline CDR1 reads LGHNA; CDR2 reads YSLEER. V was trimmed by 1 base and J by 5 bases, leaving 11 bases between them. The CDR3 sequence: CASSQAGEMTEAFF. The CDR3, as DNA: TGCGCCAGCAGCCAAGCAGGGGAGATGACTGAAGCTTTCTTT.

The rearrangement joins TRBV14 to TRBJ2-1; 9 positions agree with TRBD1. The CDR3 runs to 16 residues. The germline V gene has CDR1 SGHDN and CDR2 FVKESK. J gave up 4 bases and V 1 base, and 5 bases lay outside the gene matches. This CDR3 is CASSQVWDRAYNEQFF. Written as DNA, the CDR3 is TGTGCCAGCAGCCAAGTATGGGACAGGGCGTACAATGAGCAGTTCTTC. Full variable domain (outside the CDR3, taken from reference TRBV14 and TRBJ2-1): EAGVTQFPSHSVIEKGQTVTLRCDPISGHDNLYWYRRVMGKEIKFLLHFVKESKQDESGMPNNRFLAERTGGTYSTLKVQPAELEDSGVYFCASSQVWDRAYNEQFFGPGTRLTVL.

This chain joins TRBV27 and TRBJ2-2; 7 bases agree with TRBD1. Germline V CDR1 and CDR2: MNHEY, SMNVEV (reference sequence). V lost 10 bases to trimming and J lost 4 bases; unmatched junction nucleotides: 12. The CDR3 length is 15 residues. This chain's CDR3 is CATTAGQVATGELFF. The CDR3 DNA follows: TGTGCCACCACCGCAGGACAGGTCGCCACCGGGGAGCTGTTTTTT.

In its sample, this clone was seen once. The chain recombines TRBV27 with TRBJ2-4; perhaps TRBD2 as D (6 bases). Trimming left V 7 bases short and J 0 bases short, with 13 bases between. The CDR3 totals 15 residues. Germline values: CDR1 MNHEY, CDR2 SMNVEV (reference sequence). The CDR3 here is CASTSGSLAKNIQYF. As DNA, the CDR3 is TGTGCCAGCACCTCCGGGAGTCTAGCCAAAAACATTCAGTACTTC.

The rearrangement links TRBV2 to TRBJ1-2; TRBD1 matches at 9 bases. This CDR3 comprises 16 residues. V lost 1 base to trimming and J lost 8 bases; unmatched junction nucleotides: 11. Per germline, CDR1 SNHLY and CDR2 FYNNEI. For the CDR3, the DNA is TGTGCCAGCAGTGAAGATAGTCACAGGGGGCGCAGCGGCTACACCTTC. Amino acids: CASSEDSHRGRSGYTF.